This TCR beta chain was identified in a study of vaccination and CD4 T cells after COVID-19. Cultured CD4+ T cell DNA underwent sequencing with the Oncomine TCR Beta short-read assay. Genomic DNA was isolated from CD4+ T cells that had been cultured. TCRdb re-called the PCR reads with MiXCR, one entry per CDR3 protein. This sample yields 5,000 to 6,000 distinct CDR3 sequences, of which 50% to 75% are seen a single time; more than 40% belongs to the top ten. The CDR3 runs 17 residues. The germline V gene encodes CDR1 SGHTS and CDR2 YDEGEE. Trimming at V came to 0 bases and at J to 3 bases, leaving 11 bases not matched to a gene. The treatment here: approximately 9-day PBMC culture with coronavirus spike peptide pools or control peptides (ViraFEST assay). The unexposed donor provided CD4+ T cells, which were taken before the COVID-19 pandemic (2011-2018). For this clonotype: The target antigen is unknown.

The source of this sequence is a human donor in good health. The sequenced sample consisted of CD4+ T cells from blood, cultured in vitro. V usage is TRBV5-8 and J usage is TRBJ1-1; 7 bases are a match to TRBD1. This CDR3 reads CASSLDLFRDRDTEAFF. The CDR3 DNA is TGTGCCAGCAGCTTGGATTTATTTAGGGACAGAGACACTGAAGCTTTCTTT.